One sample yielded the 24 T cell receptor beta chains listed below, sequenced in a study of blood T cell repertoires in COVID-19. Generated by immunoSEQ multiplex PCR, the TCRdb table keeps only in-frame clones and is missing some. The table records some 320,000 clones, approximately 89% of them present only once. Input material: peripheral blood. Every receptor here comes from a woman aged 30 to 39 who had recovered from COVID-19.

J is TRBJ2-7 and V is TRBV7-9, with 9 bases identical to TRBD1. Germline CDR1 SEHNR, CDR2 FQNEAQ (reference sequence). The CDR3 runs to 14 residues. V lost 3 bases and J lost 4; bases outside the gene matches: 4. The CDR3 loop is CASSLPGQGYEQYF. The CDR3 coding sequence is TGTGCCAGCAGCTTGCCGGGACAGGGTTACGAGCAGTACTTC.

This chain connects TRBV5-4 to TRBJ2-1, with 7 bases aligning to TRBD2. CDR1 is SGHNT, CDR2 YYREEE, per germline (reference sequence). The CDR3 covers 16 residues. The trim removed 7 bases at V and 4 bases at J, leaving 14 bases unmatched. Here the CDR3 reads CASFSGGTLEYNEQFF. CDR3 nucleotide sequence: TGTGCCAGCTTTTCGGGAGGTACCTTGGAATACAATGAGCAGTTCTTC.

The J gene is TRBJ2-7, the V gene TRBV27; TRBD1 aligns across 7 bases. V lost 5 bases, J lost 4 bases, and 8 bases stayed unmatched. CDR3 length: 14 amino acids. Germline V gene lookup returns CDR1 MNHEY and CDR2 SMNVEV (reference sequence). CDR3 region: CASSPDRIGYEQYF. CDR3 bases: TGTGCCAGCAGTCCGGACAGGATTGGGTACGAGCAGTACTTC.

J is TRBJ1-1 and V is TRBV10-3; 7 positions match TRBD1. Germline values: CDR1 ENHRY, CDR2 SYGVKD. The V and J ends lost 6 bases and 2 bases, in that order; junction bases with no gene match: 9. This CDR3 has 15 amino acids. CDR3 DNA sequence: TGTGCCATCAGCCGGGGACAGTCTGAAAACACTGAAGCTTTCTTT. Its protein product is CAISRGQSENTEAFF.

J is TRBJ1-2 and V is TRBV28; the match to TRBD1 covers 8 bases. CDR1 is MDHEN and CDR2 is SYDVKM in the germline V gene. The CDR3 runs 13 residues. V shed 6 bases and J 5 bases; nucleotides not matched to a gene: 5. The CDR3 nucleotides are TGTGCCAGCAGCCGTGACAGGGGATATGGCTACACCTTC. Protein sequence: CASSRDRGYGYTF.

There are a few counts of this clone. The chain couples TRBV4-3 to TRBJ2-5, with 10 positions matching TRBD2. The CDR3 has 16 amino acids. Germline assignment: CDR1 LGHNA and CDR2 YSLEER. The trim removed 3 bases at V and 5 bases at J, leaving 9 bases unmatched. The CDR3 DNA sequence: TGCGCCAGCAGCCAGGGCATAGCGGGGGGCGGGGAGACCCAGTACTTC. Its translation: CASSQGIAGGGETQYF.

The V and J genes are TRBV4-2 and TRBJ2-6; D is uncertain. V lost 2 bases, J lost 0 bases, and 5 bases lay in between. There are 15 residues in the CDR3. Looked up from germline, CDR1 is LGHNA and CDR2 is YNFKEQ. The CDR3 sequence: CASSQRSSGANVLTF. The CDR3 bases are TGTGCCAGCAGCCAACGGAGCTCTGGGGCCAACGTCCTGACTTTC.

This chain connects TRBV28 to TRBJ1-2, with TRBD1 as a possible D gene (6 bases). This CDR3 spans 14 amino acids. Germline assignment: CDR1 MDHEN and CDR2 SYDVKM. Trimming stripped 1 base from V and 8 bases from J, with 14 bases between. CDR3 in amino acids: CASSLSSRGDGYTF. DNA for the CDR3: TGTGCCAGCAGTTTATCGTCCAGGGGAGACGGCTACACCTTC.

V usage is TRBV7-2 and J usage is TRBJ1-5; D is undetermined. Trimming stripped 3 bases from V and 0 bases from J, with 15 bases between. Per the germline V gene, CDR1 is SGHTA and CDR2 is FQGNSA. The CDR3 is 17 amino acids. CDR3 sequence (DNA): TGTGCCAGCAGCTTGGGAGCCGTTATGGGTAGCAATCAGCCCCAGCATTTT. Protein product: CASSLGAVMGSNQPQHF.

V and J are TRBV7-8 and TRBJ2-7; the match to TRBD1 covers 10 bases. CDR3 length: 15 residues. Germline assignment: CDR1 SGHVS and CDR2 FQNEAQ. V shed 8 bases and J 1 base; nucleotides not matched to a gene: 8. CDR3 in amino acids: CASPPPGQGSYEQYF. For the CDR3, the DNA is TGTGCCAGCCCCCCCCCGGGACAGGGGTCCTACGAGCAGTACTTC.

This clone was seen a handful of times. The junction departs from germline at one end; a sequencing error may be responsible. This chain joins TRBV7-2 and TRBJ1-5; 7 bases map to TRBD1. Germline-derived CDR1 and CDR2 are SGHTA and FQGNSA. This CDR3 contains 14 residues. Here the CDR3 DNA reads TGTGCCAGCAGCAACAGACAGGGCAACCAGCCCCAGCATTTT. Translating it yields CASSNRQGNQPQHF.

The chain joins TRBV28 to TRBJ2-2; TRBD2 matches at 7 bases. The V and J ends lost 7 bases and 5 bases, in that order; junction bases with no gene match: 10. The CDR3 extends over 15 amino acids. From germline, CDR1 is MDHEN and CDR2 SYDVKM. The CDR3 DNA is TGTGCCAGCATTAAATTTGGGGAGGGGACCGGGGAGCTGTTTTTT. This gives the protein CASIKFGEGTGELFF.

In its sample, this clone was seen once. This chain links TRBV5-6 with TRBJ1-2; D unresolved. Germline lookup yields CDR1 SGHDT and CDR2 YYEEEE. The CDR3 covers 17 residues. V was pared by 4 bases and J by 2 bases, with 21 bases between. The DNA for the CDR3 is TGTGCCAGCAGCCGTGAGCCGACAACGAATTCAAACTATGGCTACACCTTC. Its protein product is CASSREPTTNSNYGYTF.

Comment on this clone: The same CDR3 arises from other DNA sequences in this sample as well. The V call is TRBV4-1, the J call TRBJ1-6; no clear D gene. The CDR3 sequence is 12 residues long. V lost 4 bases to trimming and J lost 13 bases, with 11 bases between them. Looked up from germline, CDR1 is MGHRA and CDR2 is YSYEKL. CDR3: CASSLADSPLHF. The DNA of the CDR3 is TGCGCCAGCAGCCTAGCGGACTCCCCCCTCCACTTT.

The chain carries TRBV6-5 and TRBJ2-1; TRBD2 matches 11 bases. Losses at the gene ends were 0 bases for V and 4 bases for J; bases not matched to a gene: 2. Germline V gives CDR1 MNHEY, CDR2 SVGAGI. CDR3 length: 16 residues. CDR3 amino acids: CASSYSLAGGYNEQFF. CDR3 nucleotides: TGTGCCAGCAGTTACTCTCTAGCGGGGGGATACAATGAGCAGTTCTTC.

J is TRBJ2-1 and V is TRBV5-1, with a weak D call TRBD1 (5 bases). With 1 base removed from V and 6 bases from J, the gap between germline ends came to 5 bases. The CDR3 consists of 12 residues. Per the germline V gene, CDR1 is SGHRS and CDR2 is YFSETQ. The CDR3 coding sequence is TGCGCCAGCAGCTTGACAGGCAATGAGCAGTTCTTC. It yields the protein CASSLTGNEQFF.

Notes on this clone: This sample includes further DNA sequences coding for the same CDR3. The rearrangement links TRBV19 to TRBJ2-1; D call uncertain. The CDR3 totals 13 residues. Trimming took 6 bases from V and 0 from J, leaving 6 bases between them. Germline CDR1 LNHDA, CDR2 SQIVND (reference sequence). The CDR3 is CASRLSSYNEQFF. The CDR3 coding sequence is TGTGCCAGTAGACTGAGCTCCTACAATGAGCAGTTCTTC.

This chain joins TRBV27 and TRBJ2-1; 7 bases match TRBD1. Germline assignment: CDR1 MNHEY and CDR2 SMNVEV (reference sequence). V shed 5 bases and J 2 bases; nucleotides not matched to a gene: 9. The CDR3 totals 16 residues. As DNA, the CDR3 is TGTGCCAGCAGTCCCTCGTGGCAGGGGGCCTACAATGAGCAGTTCTTC. It codes for CASSPSWQGAYNEQFF.

The chain uses TRBV27 and TRBJ1-4; the match to TRBD1 covers 9 bases. Germline V CDR1 and CDR2: MNHEY, SMNVEV (reference sequence). CDR3 length: 14 amino acids. With 5 bases clipped from V and 8 bases from J, the junction kept 6 bases outside the gene matches. This CDR3 is CASSRAGQGEKLFF. In DNA, the CDR3 is TGTGCCAGCAGTCGCGCGGGACAGGGCGAAAAACTGTTTTTT.

The chain combines TRBV18 with TRBJ2-7; D is perhaps TRBD1 (6 bases). V was clipped by 3 bases and J by 5 bases, with 14 bases between them. Germline V gene sequence: CDR1 KGHSH, CDR2 LQKENI. The CDR3 has 14 amino acids. CDR3 sequence reads: CASSPQNRDHEQYF. In DNA, the CDR3 is TGTGCCAGCTCACCGCAAAACAGGGACCACGAGCAGTACTTC.

This clone was seen a single time. V gene TRBV3-1 (or the pseudogene TRBV3-2) combines with J gene TRBJ2-3, with D uncertain. Germline V CDR1 and CDR2: LGHDT, YNNKEL (reference sequence). The CDR3 sequence is 13 residues long. Trimming removed 4 bases at V and 4 bases at J, with 9 bases between. This CDR3 reads CASSRRLADTQYF. In DNA form, the CDR3 reads TGTGCCAGCAGCCGTCGACTGGCAGATACGCAGTATTTT.

The chain couples TRBV6-6 to TRBJ2-1; 7 nucleotides match TRBD2. The CDR3 spans 15 residues. After removal of 5 bases from V and 3 bases from J, the junction contained 7 bases not matched to a gene. CDR1 MNHNY and CDR2 SVGAGI come from the germline V gene (reference sequence). CDR3 protein: CASSGLGTIYNEQFF. In DNA, the CDR3 is TGTGCCAGCAGTGGGTTGGGGACTATCTACAATGAGCAGTTCTTC.

This chain uses TRBV24-1 with TRBJ2-3; maybe TRBD2 (6 bases). The CDR3 runs 14 residues. Trimming removed 10 bases at V and 8 bases at J, with 21 bases between. Germline-derived CDR1 and CDR2 are KGHDR and SFDVKD. The CDR3 DNA sequence: TGTGCCACGGAAGGGGCTGCGGGGAGAGGTACGCAGTATTTT. Translated: CATEGAAGRGTQYF.

This sequence joins TRBV13 and TRBJ2-4; 14 nucleotides line up with TRBD2. The ends lost 3 bases at V and 3 bases at J; junction bases unmatched: 4. The CDR3 runs to 17 residues. Looked up from germline, CDR1 is PRHDT and CDR2 is FYEKMQ (reference sequence). The CDR3 region has the DNA TGTGCCAGCAGCTTGGGACTAGCGGGGGTTGGCAAAAACATTCAGTACTTC. Translated, it gives CASSLGLAGVGKNIQYF.